The present entry profiles one T cell receptor (beta chain) with its context. Its specificity is not known. Other nucleotide sequences in the sample specify the same CDR3. The source of the sample is a study of CD8+ T cells in alopecia areata. Study information: Each of the treated patients was given oral tofacitinib, 5 to 10 mg twice daily, for moderate-to-severe alopecia areata.

Treatment noted: oral pan-JAK inhibitor, 5-10 mg twice daily. Extraction of RNA preceded its reverse transcription into cDNA, which served as the sequencing template. Libraries were prepared by immunoSEQ multiplex PCR; TCRdb keeps only in-frame clonotypes and omits some of them. The profile covers 150,000 or so clones, with roughly 86% appearing a single time and under 15% taken by the ten largest. Study conclusions and caveats: Many expanded lesional clones persisted in scalp and blood during tofacitinib.

Sequenced here: CD8+ T cells sorted from blood, sampled at week 4, from a patient treated with tofacitinib. The TCR sequence derives from a human donor with alopecia areata.

The CDR3 is CASSQDQHNEQFF. CDR3 in DNA: TGCGCCAGCAGCCAAGACCAGCACAATGAGCAGTTCTTC. The V gene is TRBV4-1, the J gene TRBJ2-1, with D unclear. Germline V lookup: CDR1 MGHRA, CDR2 YSYEKL. The CDR3 length is 13 residues. V lost 0 bases, J lost 5 bases, and 5 bases lay in between.